The TCR beta chain under discussion was sequenced for a study of identical twins. Study conclusions and caveats: Out-of-frame alpha sequences shared by twins were enriched for low generation probability. Conclusions leaned on cross-sectional statistical analysis and did not track the same donors over time.

This clonotype has only a few counts. Its specificity is unknown. The CDR3 consists of 12 residues. Trimming pared 6 bases from V and 8 bases from J, leaving 14 bases between. Germline V gene data show CDR1 as LGHDT and CDR2 as YNNKEL (reference sequence). After template switching added a universal primer site, the resulting cDNA carried unique molecular identifiers. Each CDR3 protein gets one entry after TCRdb re-called the 5' RACE reads with MiXCR. The sample holds under 250,000 distinct CDR3 sequences; roughly 10% are singletons and the top ten take roughly 5%. The specimen sequenced was memory (CD45RO+) T cells sorted from blood. V usage is TRBV3-1 and J usage is TRBJ2-7; the D gene is possibly TRBD2 (6 bases). This sequence originates from a woman between 18 and 30 years old in good health. CDR3 sequence (DNA): TGTGCCAGCAGAGTCTCCGCGGGACAGCAGTACTTC. Protein: CASRVSAGQQYF.